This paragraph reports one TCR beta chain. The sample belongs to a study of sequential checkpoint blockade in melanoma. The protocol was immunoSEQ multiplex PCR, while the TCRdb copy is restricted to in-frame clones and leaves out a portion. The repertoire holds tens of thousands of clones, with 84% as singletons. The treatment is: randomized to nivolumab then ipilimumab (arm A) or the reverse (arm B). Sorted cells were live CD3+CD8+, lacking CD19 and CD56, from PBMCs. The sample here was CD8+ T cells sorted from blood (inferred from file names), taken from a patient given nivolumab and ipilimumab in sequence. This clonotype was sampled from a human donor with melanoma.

CDR3 in amino acids: CATSRGLQGNEQYF. Written as DNA, the CDR3 is TGTGCCACCAGCAGAGGACTCCAGGGCAACGAGCAGTACTTC. This chain joins TRBV15 and TRBJ2-7; D may be TRBD1 (5 bases). Germline assignment: CDR1 LNHNV and CDR2 YYDKDF (reference sequence). The CDR3 covers 14 residues. The V end lost 1 base, the J end lost 5 bases, and 12 bases lay between the germline ends. Looking up the rest from reference TRBV15 and TRBJ2-7 gives the full variable domain: DAMVIQNPRYQVTQFGKPVTLSCSQTLNHNVMYWYQQKSSQAPKLLFHYYDKDFNNEADTPDNFQSRRPNTSFCFLDIRSPGLGDTAMYLCATSRGLQGNEQYFGPGTRLTVT.